This T cell receptor beta chain was documented in a study of identical twins. Germline lookup yields CDR1 MNHEY and CDR2 SVGAGI. This CDR3 has 12 residues. V lost 9 bases to trimming and J lost 4 bases, with 13 bases between them. TCRdb re-called the 5' RACE reads through MiXCR, storing one row per CDR3 protein. The sample holds a few hundred thousand distinct CDR3 sequences; more than 9% are singletons and the top ten take around 3.1%. Separately, the same data were catalogued under a study of yellow fever vaccine responses in identical twins.

The rearrangement uses TRBV6-5 and TRBJ2-7; D gene ambiguous. The sequenced sample was PBMCs. The sequence derives from a woman between 18 and 29 years old in good health. CDR3 loop: CASGHVGYEQYF. The CDR3 DNA reads TGTGCCAGTGGCCACGTAGGGTACGAGCAGTACTTC.